This T cell receptor (beta chain) was recorded in a study of CXCR3-negative and CXCR3-positive naive CD8 T cells (dated by TCRdb to the late 2010s). For context, the study as a whole: In total, approximately 140 million TRB reads were obtained, or roughly 1.5 +/- 0.3 million reads per library. For the TRBV-TRBJ cluster analysis, the naive subsets came from about 5 donors, while the memory cells came from 3 donors. The diversity and physicochemical repertoire analyses included some 11 donors pooled from two independent experiments.

Each CD8+ T cell subset was flow-sorted in triplicate, and 300,000 or so cells per subset were placed directly into RLT lysis buffer. To keep memory contaminants out, a stringent definition of naive CD8+ T cells was applied: CD45RO-CCR7+CD27+CD95-. Peripheral blood mononuclear cells were isolated from buffy coats by standard density gradient centrifugation. Naive CXCR3-negative and CXCR3-positive CD8+ T cells were flow-sorted using a FACSAria III. An RNeasy Mini Kit was used to extract total RNA from the sorted cells. From a lookup of the germline V gene (reference sequence), CDR1 and CDR2 are SSHAT and FNYEAQ. The CDR3 goes from the cysteine to the phenylalanine over 15 residues. DNA is not recorded here. Instrument used: NextSeq 550. The Human TCR Profiling Kit (MiLaboratory) was used to prepare UMI-labeled 5' RACE TRB cDNA libraries. The full amount of extracted RNA was used for cDNA synthesis, and the full amount of resulting cDNA was used for PCR amplification. Libraries were prepared in parallel with an identical number of PCR cycles. Regarding the original processing steps: MIGEC and MiXCR extracted about 53,000 +/- 10,000 unique UMI-labeled TRB cDNA molecules per library, requiring at least two reads per UMI. An average of approximately 40,000 +/- 10,000 functional in-frame TRB CDR3 nucleotide clonotypes without stop codons was found per library. Diversity metrics, including normalized Shannon-Wiener and Chao1, were computed in VDJtools after downsampling to 5000 UMI-labeled TRB molecules per sample. VDJtools was used to calculate clonotype-size-weighted physicochemical properties of the central five CDR3 residues, namely interaction energy, strength, volume and Kidera factor 4. Reprocessed by TCRdb, the reads give a single entry per CDR3 protein sequence, without DNA. TCRdb's processing, not the authors', yielded these V and J calls. The sample's records list around 63,000 distinct CDR3 sequences. Over 4% of the sample lies in the top ten.

A word on this clonotype: Its antigen is not yet known.

Points the paper makes about the study in general: Because surface CD5, which is linked to self-reactivity in mice, was comparable between the naive subsets, TCR interaction strength was also inferred from TRB CDR3 physicochemical properties. Repertoire diversity was comparably high in both naive subsets but much lower in memory CD8+ T cells. Freshly isolated PBMCs were used for most assays because CXCR3 expression went down partially after cryopreservation. Within the same donor, TRBV-TRBJ usage looked similar between naive CXCR3-negative and CXCR3-positive cells, but memory cells had distinct patterns. Compared with CXCR3-negative naive cells, CXCR3-positive naive cells had TRB CDR3s with higher hydrophobicity (lower Kidera factor 4), lower energy, and higher strength and volume indices.

This clonotype was obtained from a human donor in good health. Some clones in this sample may be carry-over from other donors' samples. The sequenced sample was naive CXCR3+ CD8+ T cells from blood. This specimen's cell subset or site label, per the study, means: CD45RO-CCR7+CD27+CD95- naive CD8+ T cells expressing CXCR3 (TNR3+). The chain links TRBV7-7 with TRBJ2-1. CDR3 loop: CASSLAAYPENEQFF.